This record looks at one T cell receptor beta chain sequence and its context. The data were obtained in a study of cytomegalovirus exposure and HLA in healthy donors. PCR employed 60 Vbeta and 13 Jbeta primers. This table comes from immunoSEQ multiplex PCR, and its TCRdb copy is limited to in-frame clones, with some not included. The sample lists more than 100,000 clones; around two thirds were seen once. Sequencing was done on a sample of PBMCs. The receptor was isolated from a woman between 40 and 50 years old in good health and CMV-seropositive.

The CDR3 bases are TGTGCCAGCAGTTTCTCGGTGGGGTCAGGGGCTGAAGCTTTCTTT. This codes for CASSFSVGSGAEAFF. The chain carries TRBV6-6 and TRBJ1-1; D possibly corresponds to TRBD1 (6 bases). Between the trimmed V and J ends, which lost 4 bases and 6 bases, there was a span of 18 bases. Per the germline V gene, CDR1 is MNHNY and CDR2 is SVGAGI (reference sequence). CDR3 length: 15 amino acids.